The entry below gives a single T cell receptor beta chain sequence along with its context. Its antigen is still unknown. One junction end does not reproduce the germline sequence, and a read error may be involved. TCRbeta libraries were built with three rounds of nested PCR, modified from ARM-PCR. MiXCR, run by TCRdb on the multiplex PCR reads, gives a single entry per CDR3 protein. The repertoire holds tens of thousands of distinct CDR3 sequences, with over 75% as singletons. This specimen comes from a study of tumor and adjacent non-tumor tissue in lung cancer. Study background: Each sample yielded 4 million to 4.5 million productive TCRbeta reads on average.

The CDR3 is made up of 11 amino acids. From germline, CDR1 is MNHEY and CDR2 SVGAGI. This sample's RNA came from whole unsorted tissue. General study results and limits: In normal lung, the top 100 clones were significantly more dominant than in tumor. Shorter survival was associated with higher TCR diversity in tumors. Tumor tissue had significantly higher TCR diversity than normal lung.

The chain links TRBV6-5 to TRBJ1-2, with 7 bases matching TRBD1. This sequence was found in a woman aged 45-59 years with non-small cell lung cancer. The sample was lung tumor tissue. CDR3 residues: CVSTRQGGYTF. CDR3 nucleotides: TGTGTCAGCACGAGACAGGGAGGCTACACCTTC.